These T cell receptor beta chains were read from a single sample in a study of T-cell memory formation after mild COVID-19. TCRdb fed the 5' RACE reads into MiXCR, producing one record per CDR3 protein. Here the sample spans about 110,000 distinct CDR3 sequences, roughly 19% being singletons. Sequenced input: PBMCs or a T cell subset sorted from them (not recorded which). The source of these receptors is a man aged 18 to 30 who had mild COVID-19 (a few samples of this study predate the infection). Cell type and time point are not known. Both conserved end residues are part of each CDR3. A D gene is named only where the DNA matches it firmly. Clone size is given for some rows only: seen once, a few or many times, or a class if the clone is expanded.

v_gene	d_gene	j_gene	abundance	CDR3aa
TRBV7-8	NA	TRBJ1-5	many	CASSLRRVDQPQHF
TRBV3-1	NA	TRBJ1-5	NA	CASSQDPVQPQHF
TRBV11-2	NA	TRBJ2-3	NA	CASSLDIRLNKQYF
TRBV6-5	NA	TRBJ1-5	NA	CASSSINVRSNQPQHF
TRBV20-1	NA	TRBJ1-1	few	CSARGTATNTEAFF
TRBV15	NA	TRBJ2-2	NA	CASEEDGRRGRELFF
TRBV5-1	TRBD1	TRBJ2-3	many	CASGGQFTDTQYF
TRBV12-3/TRBV12-4	TRBD1	TRBJ2-7	few	CASSLRRTGVVYEQYF
TRBV20-1	TRBD1	TRBJ1-6	few	CSARDPDRGFYNSPLHF
TRBV5-6	NA	TRBJ2-2	few	CASSFSLVPNTGELFF
TRBV27	NA	TRBJ1-2	NA	CASSLSAGPYGYTF
TRBV12-3/TRBV12-4	NA	TRBJ1-6	many	CASSYQGNNSPLHF
TRBV7-2	NA	TRBJ2-3	many	CASSSPFRDTQYF
TRBV28	TRBD2	TRBJ2-3	once	CASTLAGVDTQYF
TRBV5-6	NA	TRBJ2-1	few	CASSRLVHEQFF
TRBV2	TRBD1	TRBJ2-7	few	CASTTTGIIYEQYF
TRBV5-1	TRBD1	TRBJ2-5	few	CASSLRGGDDGETQYF
TRBV10-2	NA	TRBJ2-1	NA	CASSAWRRDEQFF
TRBV20-1	NA	TRBJ2-6	few	CSAGVTGANVLTF
TRBV7-3	TRBD1	TRBJ2-3	NA	CASSLFRAGTGADTQYF
TRBV7-6	NA	TRBJ2-1	few	CASSLALGNEQFF
TRBV5-1	NA	TRBJ2-3	few	CASREAPGGTDTQYF
TRBV6-6	NA	TRBJ2-5	NA	CASSYLAEETQYF
TRBV10-3	TRBD2	TRBJ2-5	NA	CAISAWTSETQYF
TRBV7-9	TRBD2	TRBJ2-1	NA	CASSPVEGLAAFMEQFF
TRBV4-2	TRBD2	TRBJ2-3	many	CASSQAPAGGTDTQYF
TRBV6-5	NA	TRBJ2-4	NA	CASSPRVKNIQYF
TRBV7-9	TRBD1	TRBJ1-5	NA	CASSTGAGRNQPQHF
TRBV7-2	TRBD1	TRBJ1-4	few	CASSFKTGPEKLFF
TRBV12-3/TRBV12-4	NA	TRBJ2-3	NA	CASSFFGQKTDTQYF
TRBV5-1	NA	TRBJ1-2	NA	CASSFGSTYGYTF
TRBV20-1	TRBD2	TRBJ2-3	NA	CSAPGLKGDTQYF
TRBV7-3	TRBD2	TRBJ2-5	many	CASSLTGGSETQYF
TRBV20-1	NA	TRBJ2-2	NA	CSARDPREGLTGELFF
TRBV7-2	NA	TRBJ1-4	NA	CASSSFRGSYEKLFF
TRBV7-2	NA	TRBJ1-5	NA	CASSLNQGQPQHF
TRBV25-1	TRBD1	TRBJ2-4	NA	CASSAGQVGGNIQYF
TRBV7-2	NA	TRBJ2-5	few	CASSPAGLGETQYF
TRBV4-3	NA	TRBJ2-5	few	CASSQEASRQETQYF
TRBV5-6	TRBD1	TRBJ2-3	few	CASSLHPGTGTDTQYF
TRBV30	NA	TRBJ1-1	NA	CAWETGNTEAFF
TRBV6-5	NA	TRBJ1-2	few	CASRRDGYYGYTF
TRBV3-1	NA	TRBJ2-1	few	CASSQGGLRNEQFF
TRBV12-3/TRBV12-4	TRBD1	TRBJ2-5	few	CASSLGQWETQYF
TRBV7-3	TRBD2	TRBJ2-7	NA	CASSLRRGAPYEQYF
TRBV12-3/TRBV12-4	NA	TRBJ1-2	NA	CASSFGRHGYTF
TRBV20-1	NA	TRBJ1-5	NA	CSAREPGAHQPQHF
TRBV18	NA	TRBJ2-1	few	CASSPRAANEQFF
TRBV5-1	NA	TRBJ1-2	NA	CASSPDRYNYTF
TRBV12-3/TRBV12-4	NA	TRBJ1-4	NA	CASSLGGFGEKLFF
TRBV6-2/TRBV6-3	TRBD1	TRBJ1-5	few	CASSRTGQRQPQHF